This T cell receptor beta chain was sequenced for a study of shared clonotypes between healthy human individuals. The ends were cut back, 10 bases at V and 7 bases at J, with 22 bases in the middle. Per the germline V gene, CDR1 is SNHLY and CDR2 is FYNNEI. This CDR3 is 15 amino acids long. Generated by immunoSEQ multiplex PCR, the TCRdb table keeps only in-frame clones and is missing some. The sample lists 2 million to 2.5 million clones, 90% to 95% seen once, with 0.36% in the top ten. This TCR was sampled from a man in his late teens or twenties in good health. Some clones in this sample may be carry-over from other donors' samples. The rearrangement joins TRBV2 to TRBJ1-4, with D possibly being TRBD1 (6 bases). The sequencing input was naive CD4+ T cells from PBMCs. Subset denoted: CD45RA+ positively selected. The DNA of the CDR3 is TGTGCCACCACTCTATCGGGAGGGGGAGTTGAAAAACTGTTTTTT. It encodes CATTLSGGGVEKLFF.